The TCR beta chain described here comes from a study of control samples from healthy donors and cancer patients. Some clones are missing from TCRdb's copy, which holds only in-frame ones; the method was immunoSEQ multiplex PCR. The table shows 90,000 or so clones, with about 88% occurring only once. CDR1 is SEHNR and CDR2 is FQNEAQ in the germline V gene (reference sequence). Trimming cost V 5 bases and J 3 bases, with 13 bases left between them. The CDR3 has 14 residues. Sequencing input: blood. The chain carries TRBV7-9 and TRBJ1-1, with a tentative D call TRBD1 (6 bases). The source is a woman aged 60-70 years in good health. CDR3 sequence (DNA): TGTGCCAGCAGCCAGCGGGGGGGCGACACTGAAGCTTTCTTT. Translating gives CASSQRGGDTEAFF.